This TCR beta chain was sequenced for a study of blood T cells in healthy people across ages (dated by TCRdb to the mid-2010s). The study in broad terms: Template switching captured roughly one uniquely barcoded TCR beta cDNA molecule per two T cells in model experiments. Using the same blood draw, the study looked at two additional independent replicas of 1 million unique cDNA reads for two donors, one aged 18 to 30 and the other aged 80 or older. The donors were split into four age groups: young (average roughly 15 years), middle-aged (roughly 39), aged (over 55) and long-lived (roughly 80). The study measured age-related changes in TCR beta repertoire diversity using deep sequencing normalized with unique cDNA molecular identifiers. To avoid experimental bias, donors of different ages were distributed randomly across sequencing lanes. General findings and caveats noted by the study authors: Estimates of total diversity based on one million sequenced T cells were regarded as lower bounds and as underestimates. There was a strong correlation between observed TCR beta diversity and the percentage of naive T cells measured by flow cytometry. The CMV infection status of donors was not known, potentially confounding age-related changes in expanded clonotypes. Observed TCR beta diversity per million T cells fell roughly linearly with age, and a significant reduction was already apparent by age about 43. Conclusive comparison of naive and antigen-experienced compartments was prevented by the profiling of bulk unsorted PBMCs. The long-lived group showed more naive CD4+ T cells, fewer expanded clones and increased TCR diversity than the aged group, suggesting age selection.

The germline V and J ends show losses of 4 bases and 7 bases respectively, and no gene match explains 11 bases of the junction. CDR1 and CDR2 are read off the germline V gene as SGHTA and FQGNSA. From its cysteine to its phenylalanine, the CDR3 spans 15 amino acids. The only DNA kept is the CDR3, 45 bases in frame from the first base. Donors were a few dozen systemically healthy Caucasian individuals from Russia aged roughly 6 to 95 years. Each donor gave ten milliliters of peripheral blood, drawn into EDTA-treated Vacutainer tubes. Ficoll-Paque density-gradient centrifugation was used to isolate PBMCs, with at least 7 million per sample. Total RNA, at least 6 micrograms per sample, was extracted from PBMCs with Trizol reagent. Naive CD45RAhigh/CD27high T cell percentages were measured by flow cytometry on a PBMC aliquot from every donor. Libraries were built with 5' RACE. Sequencer: Illumina HiSeq 2500. A second PCR of roughly 6 to 12 cycles was run with a J-beta primer mix and a sample-barcoded 5' primer. A template-switch 5' adaptor carrying 12 random nucleotides introduced a unique molecular identifier onto each TCR beta cDNA molecule. At least 2.5 million CDR3-containing paired-end reads were obtained from each sample. First-strand cDNA was synthesized from all RNA with the Mint cDNA synthesis kit, primed by a TRBC-specific oligonucleotide. After uracil-DNA glycosylase treatment, a first 18-cycle PCR used universal primers M1SS and BC2_uni_R on all cDNA. In the source study's methods: Normalization of each sample was performed by random selection of 1 million high-quality reads, each carrying a distinct molecular identifier. Instead of being binned into consensus sequences, reads that shared molecular identifiers were thrown out. MiTCR, set to a Q25 quality threshold and the strictest error-elimination algorithm, was used for CDR3 identification, clonotype clustering and error correction. A nonparametric unseen species model with Euler transformation was used to estimate a lower bound on total TCR beta diversity. TCRdb ran its own pipeline on the public reads, namely fastp trimming at Q25 and MiXCR clone calling, and kept in-frame beta chains. One record per CDR3 amino acid sequence lists the most common genes and DNA. It is TCRdb's table, rather than the study itself, that gives the V and J calls and clone size. In this sample the table shows 650,000 to 1,000,000 distinct CDR3 sequences, about 46% of which occur a single time. The top ten constitute over 15% of the sample.

Remarks on this clonotype: This receptor's antigen is unknown. No base quality values were provided; no much bigger clone lies one nucleotide off.

The chain joins TRBV7-2 to TRBJ1-2, with 8 middle bases fitting TRBD1. Sequencing was done on a sample of blood. The sequence was collected from a man at least 80 years old in good health. The encoded CDR3 is CASSSPQDRVSGYTF. The DNA sequence is as follows: TGTGCCAGCAGCTCACCGCAGGACAGGGTGTCTGGCTACACCTTC.